Below, 4 T cell receptor beta chains from the same sample are listed, as sequenced in a study of T cells after yellow fever vaccination. TCRdb processed the 5' RACE reads anew with MiXCR; each CDR3 protein has one entry. Altogether some 500,000 distinct CDR3 sequences are present, 13% being singletons, with the ten largest covering about an eighth. The material was PBMCs, obtained on the day of the yellow fever booster vaccination. The receptors shown here come from a young man who received the YFV17D yellow fever vaccine.

The chain is built from TRBV18 and TRBJ2-3; 8 bases agree with TRBD2. The V segment lost 3 bases and the J segment 6 bases; nucleotides outside the gene matches: 8. The germline gives CDR1 KGHSH, CDR2 LQKENI. The CDR3 spans 15 residues. CDR3 nucleotide sequence: TGTGCCAGCTCACCTGGGGGACTAGACCTTGATACGCAGTATTTT. Translating it yields CASSPGGLDLDTQYF. The variable domain in full, with the rest retrieved from reference TRBV18 and TRBJ2-3, is NAGVMQNPRHLVRRRGQEARLRCSPMKGHSHVYWYRQLPEEGLKFMVYLQKENIIDESGMPKERFSAEFPKEGPSILRIQQVVRGDSAAYFCASSPGGLDLDTQYFGPGTRLTVL.

This clonotype was detected only a few times. The V and J genes are TRBV30 and TRBJ1-2; D is uncertain. The germline V gene encodes CDR1 GTSNPN and CDR2 SVGIG (reference sequence). Trimming pared 0 bases from V and 4 bases from J, leaving 12 bases between. The CDR3 runs 14 residues. CDR3 in DNA: TGTGCCTGGAGTGTAGGCGGAGGAAGCTATGGCTACACCTTC. Protein product: CAWSVGGGSYGYTF.

In its sample, this clonotype was seen a few times. The chain uses TRBV6-1 and TRBJ2-7; perhaps TRBD2 as D (5 bases). CDR1 and CDR2 (germline): MNHNS, SASEGT. Trimming removed 6 bases at V and 6 bases at J, with 18 bases between. The CDR3 runs 14 residues. CDR3 in amino acids: CASSSGLTKVEQYF. The CDR3 nucleotides are TGTGCCAGCAGCAGCGGCCTTACTAAGGTCGAGCAGTACTTC.

The chain carries TRBV27 and TRBJ2-2; D unresolved. From germline, CDR1 is MNHEY and CDR2 SMNVEV (reference sequence). There are 13 residues in the CDR3. Trimming took 1 base from V and 6 from J, leaving 6 bases between them. The CDR3 DNA reads as TGTGCCAGCAGTTTATTCCCGTCCGGGGAGCTGTTTTTT. Protein sequence: CASSLFPSGELFF.